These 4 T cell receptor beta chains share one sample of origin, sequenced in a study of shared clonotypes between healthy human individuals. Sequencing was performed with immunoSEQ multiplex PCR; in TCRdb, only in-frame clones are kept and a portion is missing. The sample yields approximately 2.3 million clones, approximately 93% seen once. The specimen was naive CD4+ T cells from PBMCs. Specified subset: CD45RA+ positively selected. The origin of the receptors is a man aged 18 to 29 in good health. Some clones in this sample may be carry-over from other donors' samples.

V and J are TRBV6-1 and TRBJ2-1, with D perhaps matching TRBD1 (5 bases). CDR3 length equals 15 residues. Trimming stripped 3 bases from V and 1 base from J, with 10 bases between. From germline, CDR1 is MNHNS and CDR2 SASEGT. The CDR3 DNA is TGTGCCAGCAGTGAGGGGCAGAGGTCCTACAATGAGCAGTTCTTC. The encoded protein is CASSEGQRSYNEQFF.

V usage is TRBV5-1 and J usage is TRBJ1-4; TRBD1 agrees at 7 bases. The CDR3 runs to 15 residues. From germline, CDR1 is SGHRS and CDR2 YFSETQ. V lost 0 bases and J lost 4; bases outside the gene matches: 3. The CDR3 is CASSLEAGGNEKLFF. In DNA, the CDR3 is TGCGCCAGCAGCTTGGAAGCAGGGGGTAATGAAAAACTGTTTTTT.

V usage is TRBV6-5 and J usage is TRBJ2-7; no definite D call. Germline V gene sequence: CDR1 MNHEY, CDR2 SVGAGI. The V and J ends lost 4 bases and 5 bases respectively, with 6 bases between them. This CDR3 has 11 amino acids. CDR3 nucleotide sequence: TGTGCCAGCAGTTCCCGGGACGAGCAGTACTTC. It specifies CASSSRDEQYF.

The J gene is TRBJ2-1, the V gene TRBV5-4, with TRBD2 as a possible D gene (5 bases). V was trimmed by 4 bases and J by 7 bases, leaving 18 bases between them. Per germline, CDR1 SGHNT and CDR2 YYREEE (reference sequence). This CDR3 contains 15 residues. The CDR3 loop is CASSRASTGRNEQFF. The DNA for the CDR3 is TGTGCCAGCAGCCGGGCGAGTACGGGAAGGAATGAGCAGTTCTTC.